This T cell receptor (beta chain) was retrieved from a study of beta chain features in type 1 diabetes. Study-level background: Similarity in age, gender and cell yields was seen between patients and healthy donors. Study results and caveats: Type 1 diabetes patients had moderately but significantly shorter TCRB CDR3s in all four CD4+ subsets. PCR might pick shorter templates more often, in the same way for patients and controls. For TCRB rearrangement, an influence of HLA type remained unresolved here.

Expressed TCRB transcripts were sequenced, since all the RNA that had been isolated was reverse transcribed. Data came from immunoSEQ multiplex PCR; TCRdb stores just in-frame clones and leaves some out. This repertoire shows a few hundred thousand clones, roughly 13% found once; its top ten account for about 0.01%. Germline CDR1 and CDR2: SGHTA and FQGTGA. Trimming cost V 7 bases and J 2 bases; bases outside gene matches: 7. The CDR3 length is 16 residues. Notes on this clone: Its antigen is still unknown.

This chain connects TRBV7-3 to TRBJ2-6, with 8 bases lining up with TRBD2. The sequence came from a woman aged 18 to 35 with type 1 diabetes. Sequenced: naive CD4+ T cells from blood. The CDR3 protein is CASTPRGVPGANVLTF. As DNA, the CDR3 is TGTGCCAGCACCCCGCGGGGGGTCCCTGGGGCCAACGTCCTGACTTTC.